This T cell receptor (beta chain) emerged from a study of blood T cell repertoires in COVID-19. Across the whole study: The United States, Italy and Spain supplied acute and convalescent COVID-19 samples. T cells, B-cell-depleted T cells, or PBMCs supplied cDNA or gDNA.

For recovered donors of Cohort 3, there were two negative PCRs, clearance, or symptom resolution. The CDR3 totals 13 residues. Deletions cut 5 bases from V and 7 bases from J, with 12 bases between. Germline V gene data show CDR1 as ENHRY and CDR2 as SYGVKD. Some clones are missing from TCRdb's copy, which holds only in-frame ones; the method was immunoSEQ multiplex PCR. The data contain 370,000 or so clones, around 87% of them singletons. The receptor comes from a man between 25 and 39 years old who had recovered from COVID-19. The chain carries TRBV10-3 and TRBJ1-5, with D possibly matching TRBD1 (5 bases). Sequencing was performed on PBMCs or T cells enriched from blood (not recorded which). The CDR3 DNA reads as TGTGCCATCAGTCCAGGGTCTCGGCAGCCCCAGCATTTT. Protein sequence: CAISPGSRQPQHF.